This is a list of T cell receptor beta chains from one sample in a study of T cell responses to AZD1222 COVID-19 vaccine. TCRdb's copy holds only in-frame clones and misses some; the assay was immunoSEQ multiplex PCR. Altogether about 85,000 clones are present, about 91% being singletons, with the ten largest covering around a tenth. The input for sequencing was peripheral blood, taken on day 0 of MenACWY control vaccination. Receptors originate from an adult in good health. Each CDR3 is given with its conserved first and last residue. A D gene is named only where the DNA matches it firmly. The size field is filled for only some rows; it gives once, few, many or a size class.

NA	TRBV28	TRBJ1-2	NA	TGTGCCAGCAGTTTAGGGGGGAGGGCCCAGGGGAAACTGTCCTATGGCTACACCTTC	CASSLGGRAQGKLSYGYTF
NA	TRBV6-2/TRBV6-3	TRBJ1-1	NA	TGTGCCAGCAGTTTTATCGGCACTGAAGCTTTCTTT	CASSFIGTEAFF
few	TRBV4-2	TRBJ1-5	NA	TGTGCCAGCAGCCAAGATCTCCAGGGGACGGGGAGCAATCAGCCCCAGCATTTT	CASSQDLQGTGSNQPQHF
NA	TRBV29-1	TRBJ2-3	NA	TGCAGCGTTGAAGGCCCAGATACGCAGTATTTT	CSVEGPDTQYF
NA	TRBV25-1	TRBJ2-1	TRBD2	TGTGCCAGCAGTTCCTCCGGGGAGCGGGGGGGCAGGACTGAGCAGTTCTTC	CASSSSGERGGRTEQFF
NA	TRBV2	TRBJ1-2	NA	TGTGCCAGCAGTGAGGATTTTTCGGGGGTCTATGGCTACACCTTC	CASSEDFSGVYGYTF
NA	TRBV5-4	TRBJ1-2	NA	TGTGCCAGCAGCTCCGGAGGCTATGGCTACACCTTC	CASSSGGYGYTF
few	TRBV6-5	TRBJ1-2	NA	TGTGCCAGCAGCCTCGTTGGGGCCCCCTACACCTTC	CASSLVGAPYTF
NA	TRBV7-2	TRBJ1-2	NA	TGTGCCAGCAGCTTACATATGGGATCGAACTATGGCTACACCTTC	CASSLHMGSNYGYTF
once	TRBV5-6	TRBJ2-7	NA	TGTGCCAGCAGCCACCTGGGGCCGACTAGGTTAGGCGAGCAGTACTTC	CASSHLGPTRLGEQYF
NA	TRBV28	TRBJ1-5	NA	TGTGCCAGCAGTTTACGCAGCTGGACAGATAGCAATCAGCCCCAGCATTTT	CASSLRSWTDSNQPQHF
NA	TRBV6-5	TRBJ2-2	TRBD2	TGTGCCAGCATAGGACTAGCGGCCGGGGAGCTGTTTTTT	CASIGLAAGELFF
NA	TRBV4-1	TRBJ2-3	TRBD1	TGCGCCAGCAGTACACAGGGGAGCACAGATACGCAGTATTTT	CASSTQGSTDTQYF
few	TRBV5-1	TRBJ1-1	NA	TGCGCCAGCAGCACCAGCATCCCGAACACTGAAGCTTTCTTT	CASSTSIPNTEAFF
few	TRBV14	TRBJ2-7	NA	TGTGCCAGCAGCCAAGATAGGACGGCCGATACCTACGAGCAGTACTTC	CASSQDRTADTYEQYF
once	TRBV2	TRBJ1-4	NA	TGTGCCAGCACGGAGGGACTCCAGGGGGAAAAACTGTTTTTT	CASTEGLQGEKLFF
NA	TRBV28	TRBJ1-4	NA	TGTGCCAGCAGTTTGGGATTGGGGAAACTGTTTTTT	CASSLGLGKLFF
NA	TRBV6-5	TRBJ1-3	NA	TGTGCCAGCTCATCGGCAGGGGATAACCGAAACACCATATATTTT	CASSSAGDNRNTIYF
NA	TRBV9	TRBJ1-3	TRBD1	TGTGCCAGCAGCGGGGACAGGGGGCGCGACCCAAACACCATATATTTT	CASSGDRGRDPNTIYF
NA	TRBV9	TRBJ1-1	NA	TGTGCCAGCAGCGTGGCCTCATGGGGTGAAGCTTTCTTT	CASSVASWGEAFF
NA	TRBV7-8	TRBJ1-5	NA	TGTGCCAGCAGACTAACGCCTAACAGGGCCAATCAGCCCCAGCATTTT	CASRLTPNRANQPQHF
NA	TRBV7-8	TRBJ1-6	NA	TGTGCCAGCAGCCCCCAGCCCTATAATTCACCCCTCCACTTT	CASSPQPYNSPLHF
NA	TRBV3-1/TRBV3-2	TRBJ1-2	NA	TGTGCCAGCAGCCAAGCGCCAGGGGTGGAGGGCTACACCTTC	CASSQAPGVEGYTF
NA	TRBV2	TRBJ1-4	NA	TGTGCCAGCAGTGAACAGGTCCTCGGGGAAAAACTGTTTTTT	CASSEQVLGEKLFF
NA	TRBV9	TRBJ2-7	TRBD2	TGTGCCAGCAGCGAGAGCGGGGGCCCTTCCTACGAGCAGTACTTC	CASSESGGPSYEQYF
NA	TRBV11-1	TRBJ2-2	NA	TGTGCCAGCAGCTTAATGAGGCTGACCGGGGAGCTGTTTTTT	CASSLMRLTGELFF
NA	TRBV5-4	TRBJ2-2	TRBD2	TGTGCCAGCAGCCGATATAGCGGGGGCGCCACCGGGGAGCTGTTTTTT	CASSRYSGGATGELFF
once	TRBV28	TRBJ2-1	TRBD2	TGTGCCAGCAAAACACTAGCGGGGAACGCCAATGAGCAGTTCTTC	CASKTLAGNANEQFF
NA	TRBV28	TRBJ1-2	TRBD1	TGTGCCAGCAGCCCTCCCCCGACAGGGGGGGGCATCTATGGCTACACCTTC	CASSPPPTGGGIYGYTF
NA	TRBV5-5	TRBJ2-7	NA	TGTGCCAGCAGCTTGGGTGGGGGCCCGCTCGAGCAGTACTTC	CASSLGGGPLEQYF
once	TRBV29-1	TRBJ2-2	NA	TGCAGCGTTGGGACTACGGGGCCCGGGGAGCTGTTTTTT	CSVGTTGPGELFF
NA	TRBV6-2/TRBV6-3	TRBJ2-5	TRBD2	TGTGCCAGCAGTTACTTGGGGGGGGAGACCCAGTACTTC	CASSYLGGETQYF
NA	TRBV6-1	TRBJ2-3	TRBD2	TGTGCCAGCAGTGCCCTTGCCTGGACTAGCGGTAGGAGCACAGATACGCAGTATTTT	CASSALAWTSGRSTDTQYF
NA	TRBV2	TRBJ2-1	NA	TGTGCCAGCAGTGGGGGGCTTGGCAATGAGCAGTTCTTC	CASSGGLGNEQFF
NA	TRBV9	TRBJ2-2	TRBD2	TGTGCCAGCAGCGTAGATGGTAGCGGGGACGCCGGGGAGCTGTTTTTT	CASSVDGSGDAGELFF
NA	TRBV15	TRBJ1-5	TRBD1	TGTGCCACCAGCAGAGATTCTGGTGGGGACAGGGGAGATCAGCCCCAGCATTTT	CATSRDSGGDRGDQPQHF
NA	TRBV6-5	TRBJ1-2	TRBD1	TGTGCCAGCGGAGGACAGGCTTGGGGTGGTGGCTACACCTTC	CASGGQAWGGGYTF
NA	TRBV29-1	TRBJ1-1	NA	TGCAGCGTCGGACTGTTGCGGAACACTGAAGCTTTCTTT	CSVGLLRNTEAFF
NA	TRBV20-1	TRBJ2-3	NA	TGCAGTGCCCCCAGGAAAGATACGCAGTATTTT	CSAPRKDTQYF
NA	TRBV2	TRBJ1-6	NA	TGTGCCAGCAGCACTGAAGGGACGTCCTATAATTCACCCCTCCACTTT	CASSTEGTSYNSPLHF
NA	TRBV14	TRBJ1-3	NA	TGTGCCAGCAGCCAAAACTCTGGAAACACCATATATTTT	CASSQNSGNTIYF
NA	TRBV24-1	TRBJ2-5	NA	TGTGCCACCAACACTGCAGGACTACCACAAGAGACCCAGTACTTC	CATNTAGLPQETQYF
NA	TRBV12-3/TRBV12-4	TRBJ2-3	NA	TGTGCCAGCTGCGGCTCCACAGATACGCAGTATTTT	CASCGSTDTQYF
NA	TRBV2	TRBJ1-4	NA	TGTGCCAGCAGTGTGAGGCCAGGGGTCAATGAAAAACTGTTTTTT	CASSVRPGVNEKLFF
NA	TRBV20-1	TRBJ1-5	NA	TGCAGTGCTAGTTTTCCGGCGGGATATAGCAATCAGCCCCAGCATTTT	CSASFPAGYSNQPQHF
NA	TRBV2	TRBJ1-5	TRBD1	TGTGCCAGCAGTGAAGCTCGAGGGGGCCAGCCCCAGCATTTT	CASSEARGGQPQHF
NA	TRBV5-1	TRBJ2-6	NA	TGCGCCAGCAGCTTGGACTCTGGGGCCAACGTCCTGACTTTC	CASSLDSGANVLTF
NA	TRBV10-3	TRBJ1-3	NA	TGTGCCATCAGTGATGGGGCTAGGGGCTCTGGAAACACCATATATTTT	CAISDGARGSGNTIYF
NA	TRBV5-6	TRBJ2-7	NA	TGTGCCAGCAGCCCGTCTCGTGACGGCCTCTACGAGCAGTACTTC	CASSPSRDGLYEQYF
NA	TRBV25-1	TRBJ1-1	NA	TGTGCCAGCACGGGGAGTATTACGTGGAACACTGAAGCTTTCTTT	CASTGSITWNTEAFF
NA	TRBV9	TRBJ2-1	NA	TGTGCCAGCAGCGTAGAAAGTAGCGGATACAATGAGCAGTTCTTC	CASSVESSGYNEQFF
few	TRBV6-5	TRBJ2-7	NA	TGTGCCAGCACCAAAGGTGGGGGACCCCACGACGAGCAGTACTTC	CASTKGGGPHDEQYF
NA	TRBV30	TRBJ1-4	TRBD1	TGTGCCTGGAGTGTACGGGCAGGGGGGCTTGAAAAACTGTTTTTT	CAWSVRAGGLEKLFF
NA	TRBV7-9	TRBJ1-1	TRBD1	TGTACCAGCAGCTTAAAGGGTGCGGGACAGCCTGAAGCTTTCTTT	CTSSLKGAGQPEAFF
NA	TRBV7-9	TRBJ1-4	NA	TGTGCCAGCAGCTTAGCGCGCGGTGCTAATGAAAAACTGTTTTTT	CASSLARGANEKLFF
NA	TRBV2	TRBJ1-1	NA	TGTGCCAGCAACCAGGAAGCTGAAGCTTTCTTT	CASNQEAEAFF
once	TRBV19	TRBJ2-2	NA	TGTGCCAGCTCATCGACAGGGAACACCGGGGAGCTGTTTTTT	CASSSTGNTGELFF
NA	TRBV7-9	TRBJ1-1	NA	TGTGCCAGTGGACACGATTACACTGAAGCTTTCTTT	CASGHDYTEAFF